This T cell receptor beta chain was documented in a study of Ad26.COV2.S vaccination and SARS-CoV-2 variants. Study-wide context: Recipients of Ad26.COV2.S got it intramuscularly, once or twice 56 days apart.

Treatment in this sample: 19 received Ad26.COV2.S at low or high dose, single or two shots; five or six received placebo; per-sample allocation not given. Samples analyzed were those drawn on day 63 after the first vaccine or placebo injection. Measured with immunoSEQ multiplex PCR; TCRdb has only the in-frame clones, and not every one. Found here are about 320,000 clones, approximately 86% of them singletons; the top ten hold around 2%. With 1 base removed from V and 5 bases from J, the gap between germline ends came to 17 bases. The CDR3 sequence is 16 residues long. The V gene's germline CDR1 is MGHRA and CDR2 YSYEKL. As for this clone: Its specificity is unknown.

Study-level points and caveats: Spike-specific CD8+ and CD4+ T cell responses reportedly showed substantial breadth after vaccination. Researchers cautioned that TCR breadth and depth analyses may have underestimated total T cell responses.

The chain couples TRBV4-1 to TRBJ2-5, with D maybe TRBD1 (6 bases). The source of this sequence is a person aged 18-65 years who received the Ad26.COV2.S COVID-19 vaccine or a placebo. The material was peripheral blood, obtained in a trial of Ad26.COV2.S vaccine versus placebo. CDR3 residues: CASSQGAGALGETQYF. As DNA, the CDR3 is TGCGCCAGCAGCCAAGGTGCAGGGGCATTGGGGGAGACCCAGTACTTC.